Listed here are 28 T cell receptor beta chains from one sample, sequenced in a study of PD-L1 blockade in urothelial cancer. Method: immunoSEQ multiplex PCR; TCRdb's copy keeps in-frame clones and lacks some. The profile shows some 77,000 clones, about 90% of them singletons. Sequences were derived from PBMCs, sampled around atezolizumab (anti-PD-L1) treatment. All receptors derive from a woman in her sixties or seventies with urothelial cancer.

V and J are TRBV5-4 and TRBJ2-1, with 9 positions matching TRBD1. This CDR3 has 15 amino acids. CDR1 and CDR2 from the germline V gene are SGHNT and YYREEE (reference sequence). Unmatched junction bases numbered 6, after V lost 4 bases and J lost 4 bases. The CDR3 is CASSAGQGEYNEQFF. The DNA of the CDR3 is TGTGCCAGCAGCGCGGGACAGGGAGAGTACAATGAGCAGTTCTTC. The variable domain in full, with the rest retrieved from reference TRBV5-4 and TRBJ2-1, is ETGVTQSPTHLIKTRGQQVTLRCSSQSGHNTVSWYQQALGQGPQFIFQYYREEENGRGNFPPRFSGLQFPNYSSELNVNALELDDSALYLCASSAGQGEYNEQFFGPGTRLTVL.

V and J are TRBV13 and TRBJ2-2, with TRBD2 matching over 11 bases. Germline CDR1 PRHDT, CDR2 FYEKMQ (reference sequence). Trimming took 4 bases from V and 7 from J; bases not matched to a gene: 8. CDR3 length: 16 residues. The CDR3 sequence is CASSSKLAGAIGELFF. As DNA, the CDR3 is TGTGCCAGCAGCTCCAAACTAGCGGGAGCGATCGGGGAGCTGTTTTTT.

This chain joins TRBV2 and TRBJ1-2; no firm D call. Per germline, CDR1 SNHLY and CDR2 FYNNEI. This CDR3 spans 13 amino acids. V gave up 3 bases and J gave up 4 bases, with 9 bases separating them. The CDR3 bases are TGTGCCAGCAGTGATGGCCGATTCTATGGCTACACCTTC. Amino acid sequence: CASSDGRFYGYTF.

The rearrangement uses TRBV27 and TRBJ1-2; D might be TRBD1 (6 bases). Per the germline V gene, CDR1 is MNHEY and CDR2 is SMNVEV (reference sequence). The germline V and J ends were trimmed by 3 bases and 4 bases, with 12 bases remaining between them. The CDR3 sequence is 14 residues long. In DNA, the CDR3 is TGTGCCAGCAGTTTCGGGGGGCGCGCCTATGGCTACACCTTC. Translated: CASSFGGRAYGYTF.

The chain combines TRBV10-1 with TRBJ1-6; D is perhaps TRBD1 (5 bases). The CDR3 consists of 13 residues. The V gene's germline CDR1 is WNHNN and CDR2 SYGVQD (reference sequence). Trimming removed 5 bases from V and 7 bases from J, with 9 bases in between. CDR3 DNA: TGCGCCAGCAGTCGTGACAGAAATTCACCCCTCCACTTT. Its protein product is CASSRDRNSPLHF.

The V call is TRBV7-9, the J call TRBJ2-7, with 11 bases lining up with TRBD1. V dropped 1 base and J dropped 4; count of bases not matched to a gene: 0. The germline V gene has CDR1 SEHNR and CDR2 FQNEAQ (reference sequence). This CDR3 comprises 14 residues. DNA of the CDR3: TGTGCCAGCAGCTTAGGGGACAGGGGGTACGAGCAGTACTTC. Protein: CASSLGDRGYEQYF.

CDR3 nucleotides: TGTGCCAGTAGTATAGAGCCGGGATCTGAAAAACTGTTTTTT. Translating it yields CASSIEPGSEKLFF. The chain couples TRBV19 to TRBJ1-4; no definite D call. The CDR3 spans 14 residues. Deletions cut 0 bases from V and 7 bases from J, with 9 bases between. CDR1 is LNHDA and CDR2 is SQIVND in the germline V gene (reference sequence). Based on the CDR3 plus reference TRBV19 and TRBJ1-4, the full variable domain is DGGITQSPKYLFRKEGQNVTLSCEQNLNHDAMYWYRQDPGQGLRLIYYSQIVNDFQKGDIAEGYSVSREKKESFPLTVTSAQKNPTAFYLCASSIEPGSEKLFFGSGTQLSVL.

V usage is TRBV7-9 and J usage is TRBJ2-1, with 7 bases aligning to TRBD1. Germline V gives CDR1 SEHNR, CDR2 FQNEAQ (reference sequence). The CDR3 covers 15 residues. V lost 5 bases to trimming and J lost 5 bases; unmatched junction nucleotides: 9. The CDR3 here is CASSPQGQTDNEQFF. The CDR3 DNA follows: TGTGCCAGCAGCCCTCAGGGACAGACAGACAATGAGCAGTTCTTC. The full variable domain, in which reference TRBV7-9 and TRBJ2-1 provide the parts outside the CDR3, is DTGVSQNPRHKITKRGQNVTFRCDPISEHNRLYWYRQTLGQGPEFLTYFQNEAQLEKSRLLSDRFSAERPKGSFSTLEIQRTEQGDSAMYLCASSPQGQTDNEQFFGPGTRLTVL.

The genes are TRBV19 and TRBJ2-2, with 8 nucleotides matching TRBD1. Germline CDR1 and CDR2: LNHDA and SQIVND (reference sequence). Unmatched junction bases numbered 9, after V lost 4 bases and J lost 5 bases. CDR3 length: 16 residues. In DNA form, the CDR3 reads TGTGCCAGTAGTAATGAATACACAGGGGGTACCGGGGAGCTGTTTTTT. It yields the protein CASSNEYTGGTGELFF.

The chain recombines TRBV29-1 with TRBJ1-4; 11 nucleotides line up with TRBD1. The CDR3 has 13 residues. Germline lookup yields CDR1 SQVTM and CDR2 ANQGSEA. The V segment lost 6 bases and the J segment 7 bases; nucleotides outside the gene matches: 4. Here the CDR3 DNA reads TGCAGCGTCCAGGACAGGGGGCGTGAAAAACTGTTTTTT. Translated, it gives CSVQDRGREKLFF.

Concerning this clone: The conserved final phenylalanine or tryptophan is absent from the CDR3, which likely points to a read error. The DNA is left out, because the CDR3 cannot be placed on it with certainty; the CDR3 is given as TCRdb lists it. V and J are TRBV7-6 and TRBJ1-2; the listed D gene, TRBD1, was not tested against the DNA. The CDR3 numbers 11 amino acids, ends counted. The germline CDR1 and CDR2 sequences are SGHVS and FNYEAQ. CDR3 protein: CASSTGTGRFL.

CDR3 DNA: TGTGCCAGCTCAAGGTCCGACACGGCAACTAATGAAAAACTGTTTTTT. Its protein product is CASSRSDTATNEKLFF. The chain couples TRBV18 to TRBJ1-4, with D unresolved. The germline V gene has CDR1 KGHSH and CDR2 LQKENI. The CDR3 runs to 16 residues. The V end was cut by 5 bases, the J end by 0 bases, with 13 bases between.

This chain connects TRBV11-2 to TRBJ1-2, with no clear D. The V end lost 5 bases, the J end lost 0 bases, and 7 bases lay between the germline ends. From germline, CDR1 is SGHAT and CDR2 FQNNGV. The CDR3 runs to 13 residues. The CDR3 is CASSPGSNYGYTF. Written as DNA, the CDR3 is TGTGCCAGCAGCCCAGGATCTAACTATGGCTACACCTTC.

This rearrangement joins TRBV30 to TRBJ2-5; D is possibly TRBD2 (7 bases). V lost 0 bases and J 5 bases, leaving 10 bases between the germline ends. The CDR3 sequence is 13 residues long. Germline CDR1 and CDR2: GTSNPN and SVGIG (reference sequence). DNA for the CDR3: TGTGCCTGGAGTGTACGGGGGGCTGAGACCCAGTACTTC. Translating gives CAWSVRGAETQYF.

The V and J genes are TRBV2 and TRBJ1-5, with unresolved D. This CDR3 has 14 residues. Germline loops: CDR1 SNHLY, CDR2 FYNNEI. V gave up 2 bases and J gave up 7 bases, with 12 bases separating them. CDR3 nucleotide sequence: TGTGCCAGCAGTGAAACTATGGGTAACCAGCCCCAGCATTTT. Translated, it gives CASSETMGNQPQHF.

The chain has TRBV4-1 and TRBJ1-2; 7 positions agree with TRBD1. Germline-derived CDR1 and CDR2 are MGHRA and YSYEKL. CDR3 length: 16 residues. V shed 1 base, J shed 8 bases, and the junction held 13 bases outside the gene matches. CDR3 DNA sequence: TGCGCCAGCAGCCAAGTCCCGGGACAGTTTGGAGGAGGCTACACCTTC. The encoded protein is CASSQVPGQFGGGYTF.

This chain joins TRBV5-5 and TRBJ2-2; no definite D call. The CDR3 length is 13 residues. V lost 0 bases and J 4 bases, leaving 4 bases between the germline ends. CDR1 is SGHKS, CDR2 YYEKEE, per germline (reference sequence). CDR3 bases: TGTGCCAGCAGCTTGGGTATCACCGGGGAGCTGTTTTTT. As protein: CASSLGITGELFF.

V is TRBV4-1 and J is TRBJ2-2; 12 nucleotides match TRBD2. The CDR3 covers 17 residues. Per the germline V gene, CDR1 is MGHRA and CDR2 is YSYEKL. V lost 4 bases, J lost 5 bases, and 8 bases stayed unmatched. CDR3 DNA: TGCGCCAGCAGCCGAATACTAGCGGGAGGAGGGACCGGGGAGCTGTTTTTT. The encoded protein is CASSRILAGGGTGELFF.

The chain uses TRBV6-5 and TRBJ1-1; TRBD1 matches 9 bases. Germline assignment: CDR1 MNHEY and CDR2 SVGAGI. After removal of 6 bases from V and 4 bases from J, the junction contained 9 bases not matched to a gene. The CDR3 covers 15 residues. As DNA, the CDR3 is TGTGCCAGCAGCCCACTACCGACAGGGGGCACTGAAGCTTTCTTT. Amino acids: CASSPLPTGGTEAFF.

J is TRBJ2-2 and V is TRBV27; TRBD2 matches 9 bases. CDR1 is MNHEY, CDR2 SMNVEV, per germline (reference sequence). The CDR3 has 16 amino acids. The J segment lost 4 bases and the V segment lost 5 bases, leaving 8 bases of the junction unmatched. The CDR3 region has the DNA TGTGCCAGCAGTCTTATAGCGGGAGTAGTCACCGGGGAGCTGTTTTTT. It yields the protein CASSLIAGVVTGELFF.

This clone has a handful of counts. The CDR3 reads CASSPQTTGTDTQYF. The DNA for the CDR3 is TGTGCCAGCTCACCGCAAACTACAGGGACAGATACGCAGTATTTT. The chain joins TRBV18 to TRBJ2-3, with D maybe TRBD1 (6 bases). The CDR3 covers 15 residues. CDR1 and CDR2 (germline): KGHSH, LQKENI. V dropped 3 bases and J dropped 3 bases, with 13 bases sitting between them.

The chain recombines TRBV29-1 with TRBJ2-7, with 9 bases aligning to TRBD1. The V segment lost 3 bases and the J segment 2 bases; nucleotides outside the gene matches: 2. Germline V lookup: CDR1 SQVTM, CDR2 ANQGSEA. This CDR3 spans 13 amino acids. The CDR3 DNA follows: TGCAGCGTTGAGGGGACAGGGACCTACGAGCAGTACTTC. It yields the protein CSVEGTGTYEQYF.

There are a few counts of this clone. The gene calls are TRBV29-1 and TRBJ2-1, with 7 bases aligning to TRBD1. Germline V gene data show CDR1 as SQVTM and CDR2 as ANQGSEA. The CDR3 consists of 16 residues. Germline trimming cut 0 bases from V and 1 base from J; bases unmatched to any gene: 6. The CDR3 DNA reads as TGCAGCGTTGAAGATCTGGGACAGTCTTCCTACAATGAGCAGTTCTTC. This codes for CSVEDLGQSSYNEQFF.

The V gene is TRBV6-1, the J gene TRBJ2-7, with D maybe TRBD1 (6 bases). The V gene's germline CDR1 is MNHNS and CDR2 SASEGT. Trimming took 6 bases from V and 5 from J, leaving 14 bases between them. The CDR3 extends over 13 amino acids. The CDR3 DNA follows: TGTGCCAGCAGGAAGCAGGGGCTAGACGAGCAGTACTTC. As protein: CASRKQGLDEQYF.

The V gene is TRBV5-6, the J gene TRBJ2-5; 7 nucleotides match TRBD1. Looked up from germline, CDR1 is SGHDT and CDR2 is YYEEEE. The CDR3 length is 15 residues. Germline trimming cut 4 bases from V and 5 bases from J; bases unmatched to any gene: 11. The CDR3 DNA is TGTGCCAGCAGCCTAAGACAGGGAGTGTTTGAGACCCAGTACTTC. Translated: CASSLRQGVFETQYF.

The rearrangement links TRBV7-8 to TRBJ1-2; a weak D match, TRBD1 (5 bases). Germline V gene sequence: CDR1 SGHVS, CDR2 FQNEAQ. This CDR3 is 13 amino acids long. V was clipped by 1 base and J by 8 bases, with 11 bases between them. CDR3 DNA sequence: TGTGCCAGCAGCTTAGGGGCAGGGTCGGGCTACACCTTC. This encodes CASSLGAGSGYTF.

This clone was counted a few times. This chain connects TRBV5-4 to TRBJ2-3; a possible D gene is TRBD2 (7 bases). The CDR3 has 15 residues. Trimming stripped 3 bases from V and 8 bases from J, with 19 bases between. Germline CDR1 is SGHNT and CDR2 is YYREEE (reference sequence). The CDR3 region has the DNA TGTGCCAGCAGCTCCTCTAGGGGGGGGTCGGGTACGCAGTATTTT. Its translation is CASSSSRGGSGTQYF.

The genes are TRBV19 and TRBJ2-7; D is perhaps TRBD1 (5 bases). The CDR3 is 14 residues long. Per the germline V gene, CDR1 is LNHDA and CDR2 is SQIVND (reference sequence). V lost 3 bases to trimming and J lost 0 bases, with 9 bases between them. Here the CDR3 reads CASSMDKYSYEQYF. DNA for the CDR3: TGTGCCAGTAGTATGGACAAGTACTCCTACGAGCAGTACTTC.